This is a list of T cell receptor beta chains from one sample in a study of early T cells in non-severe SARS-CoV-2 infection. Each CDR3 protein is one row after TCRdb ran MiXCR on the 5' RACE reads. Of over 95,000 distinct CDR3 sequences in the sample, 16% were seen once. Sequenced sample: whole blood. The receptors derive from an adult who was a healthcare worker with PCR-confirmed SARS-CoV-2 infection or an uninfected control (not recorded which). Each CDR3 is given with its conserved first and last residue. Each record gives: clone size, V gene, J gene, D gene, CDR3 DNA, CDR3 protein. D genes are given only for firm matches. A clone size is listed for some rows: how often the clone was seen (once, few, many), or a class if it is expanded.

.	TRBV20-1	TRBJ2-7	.	TGCAGTGCTAGAGATCGATTCAGGTTCTACGAGCAGTACTTC	CSARDRFRFYEQYF
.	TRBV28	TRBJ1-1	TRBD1	TGTGCCAGCAGTCTACCGGGACAGGGGGTTTGGACTGAAGCTTTCTTT	CASSLPGQGVWTEAFF
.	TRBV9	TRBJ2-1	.	TGTGCCAGCGGGTACGATGAGCAGTTCTTC	CASGYDEQFF
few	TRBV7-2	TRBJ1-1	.	TGTGCCAGCAGCTTAGTGGGACATGGCACTGAAGCTTTCTTT	CASSLVGHGTEAFF
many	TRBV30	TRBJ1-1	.	TGTGCCTGGACTAAATTCTCAAGCGGACAGCGGGGCGCTTTCTTT	CAWTKFSSGQRGAFF
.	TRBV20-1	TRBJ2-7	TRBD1	TGCAGTGCTAGAGATCTGGACCGGGACAGGGCCTCCTACGAGCAGTACTTC	CSARDLDRDRASYEQYF
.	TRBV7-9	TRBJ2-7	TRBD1	TGTGCCAGCAGTTCTCTCGGGACAGGGCACGAGCAGTACTTC	CASSSLGTGHEQYF
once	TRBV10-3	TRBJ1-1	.	TGTGCCACCCGCGGACAAACGGTAGCTTTCTTT	CATRGQTVAFF
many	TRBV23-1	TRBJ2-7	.	TGCGCCAGCACCGAGGGAGGGGGCGCATCCTACGAGCAGTACTTC	CASTEGGGASYEQYF
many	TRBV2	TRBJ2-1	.	TGTGCCAGCAGACCAGTTTTCTCCTACAATGAGCAGTTCTTC	CASRPVFSYNEQFF
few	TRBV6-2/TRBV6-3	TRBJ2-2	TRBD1	TGTGCCAGCAGTCACAGGTTCTCGGGACAGAGGACACCCGGGGAGCTGTTTTTT	CASSHRFSGQRTPGELFF
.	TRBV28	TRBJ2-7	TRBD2	TGTGCCAGCAGCAAGAGACTAGCGGGAGGGGGCCACGAGCAGTACTTC	CASSKRLAGGGHEQYF
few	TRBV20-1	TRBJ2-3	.	TGCAGTGCTAGAGTGGCCGGAGATACGCAGTATTTT	CSARVAGDTQYF
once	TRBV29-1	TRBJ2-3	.	TGCAGCGTCGCGATGGGGGGAAACACAGATACGCAGTATTTT	CSVAMGGNTDTQYF
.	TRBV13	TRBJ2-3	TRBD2	TGTGCCAGCAGCGTACTAGCGGGAGGCACAGATACGCAGTATTTT	CASSVLAGGTDTQYF
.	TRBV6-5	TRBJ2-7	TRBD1	TGTGCCAGCAGTTACCGATCGACAGGGGTGGGCGTGCAGTACTTC	CASSYRSTGVGVQYF
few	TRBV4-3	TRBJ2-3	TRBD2	TGCGCCAGCAGCCCAACTAGCGGGAGGGGGACAGATACGCAGTATTTT	CASSPTSGRGTDTQYF
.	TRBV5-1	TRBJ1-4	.	TGCGCCAGCAGCTTGGGGGGGCAAGTTAATGAAAAACTGTTTTTT	CASSLGGQVNEKLFF
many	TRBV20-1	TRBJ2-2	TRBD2	TGCAGTGCTAGACTAGCGGAGCCGTCGAACACCGGGGAGCTGTTTTTT	CSARLAEPSNTGELFF
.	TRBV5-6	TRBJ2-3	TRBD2	TGTGCCAGCAGCAACGGACTAGCGGGGCCCTACTCTAGCACAGATACGCAGTATTTT	CASSNGLAGPYSSTDTQYF
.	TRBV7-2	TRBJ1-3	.	TGTGCCAGCAGCTTTTTACAGGACTCTGGAAACACCATATATTTT	CASSFLQDSGNTIYF
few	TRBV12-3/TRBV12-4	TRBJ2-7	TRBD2	TGTGCCAGCAGTTTTTTTAGCGGGAGTGTCGAGCAGTACTTC	CASSFFSGSVEQYF
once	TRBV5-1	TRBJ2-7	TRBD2	TGCGCCAGCAGCCCAATGCGGGCTAGCGGGGACTACGAGCAGTACTTC	CASSPMRASGDYEQYF
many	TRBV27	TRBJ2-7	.	TGTGCCAGCATCCCCGGACCCGACTACGAGCAGTACTTC	CASIPGPDYEQYF
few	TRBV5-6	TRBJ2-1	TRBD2	TGTGCCAGCAGCCCAACTAGCGGGGGGGCTCGGTCCTACAATGAGCAGTTCTTC	CASSPTSGGARSYNEQFF
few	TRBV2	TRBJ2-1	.	TGTGCCAGCAGTGAGGTAGTTTCTGAGCAGTTCTTC	CASSEVVSEQFF
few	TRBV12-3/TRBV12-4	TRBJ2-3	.	TGTGCCAGCAGTTTACGGCGGATGAGCACAGATACGCAGTATTTT	CASSLRRMSTDTQYF
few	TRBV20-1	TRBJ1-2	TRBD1	TGCAGTGCTAGAGATCAAGGAGGGGGCGGCTACACCTTC	CSARDQGGGGYTF
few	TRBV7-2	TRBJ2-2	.	TGTGCCAGCACCCAGGGACGGTCCACCGGGGAGCTGTTTTTT	CASTQGRSTGELFF
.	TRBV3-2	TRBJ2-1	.	TGTGCCAGCAGCCAAGATTCGGCGGGATTGAGCTCCTACAATGAGCAGTTCTTC	CASSQDSAGLSSYNEQFF
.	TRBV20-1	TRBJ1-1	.	TGCAGTGCAACCATAAGGAACACTGAAGCTTTCTTT	CSATIRNTEAFF
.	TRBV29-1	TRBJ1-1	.	TGCAGCGTTGGACAGCGGGACACTGAAGCTTTCTTT	CSVGQRDTEAFF
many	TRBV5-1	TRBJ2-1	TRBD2	TGCGCCAGCAGCCCAGACTTGTTAGCTAGCGGGAGGGGAATCGATGAGCAGTTCTTC	CASSPDLLASGRGIDEQFF
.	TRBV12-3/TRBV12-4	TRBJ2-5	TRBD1	TGTGCCAGCAGTTCAAACCGGGACAGGGGGCCGCGAGAGACCCAGTACTTC	CASSSNRDRGPRETQYF
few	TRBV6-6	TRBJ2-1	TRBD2	TGTGCCAGCAGTTACCCAGCGGGAGGGTTCAATGAGCAGTTCTTC	CASSYPAGGFNEQFF
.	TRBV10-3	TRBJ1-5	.	TGTGCCATCAGTGAGTACACAGACGATCAGCCCCAGCATTTT	CAISEYTDDQPQHF
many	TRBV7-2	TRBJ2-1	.	TGTGCCAGCAGCTTAGGGCTAGGCTATGAGCAGTTCTTC	CASSLGLGYEQFF
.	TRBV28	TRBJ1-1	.	TGTGCCAGCAGTCTAGGCGGAAACCAAGCTTTCTTT	CASSLGGNQAFF
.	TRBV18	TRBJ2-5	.	TGTGCCAGCTCACCAGATTATAGGGAGACCCAGTACTTC	CASSPDYRETQYF
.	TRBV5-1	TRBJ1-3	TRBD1	TGCGCCAGCAGCCCACGGACAGGGACGGCATCTGGAAACACCATATATTTT	CASSPRTGTASGNTIYF
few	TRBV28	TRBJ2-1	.	TGTGCCAGCAGTCTTCCCCGGCCGGGGAGCTCCTACAATGAGCAGTTCTTC	CASSLPRPGSSYNEQFF
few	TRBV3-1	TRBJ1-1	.	TGTGCCAGCAGCCAAGATGTAGGGATAAACACTGAAGCTTTCTTT	CASSQDVGINTEAFF
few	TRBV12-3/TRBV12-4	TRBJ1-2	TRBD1	TGTGCCAGCAGTGCCGAGGCCGGGACAGGGGGCTCTGGCTACACCTTC	CASSAEAGTGGSGYTF
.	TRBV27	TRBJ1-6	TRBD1	TGTGCCAGCAGTTTATCGATAAACGGGGACAGGGGAAATTCACCCCTCCACTTT	CASSLSINGDRGNSPLHF
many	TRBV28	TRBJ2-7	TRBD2	TGTGCCAGCAGAGTAGCGGGAGTCTACGAGCAGTACTTC	CASRVAGVYEQYF
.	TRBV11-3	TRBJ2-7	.	TGTGCCAGCAGCCCGGACTCTTCAAAAGGTTCCGAGCAGTACTTC	CASSPDSSKGSEQYF
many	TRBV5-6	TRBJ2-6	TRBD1	TGTGCCAGCAGCCCCTGGACAGGGTCACACTCTGGGGCCAACGTCCTGACTTTC	CASSPWTGSHSGANVLTF
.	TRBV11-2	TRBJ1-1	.	TGTGCCAGCAGCTTCTCCGGGGCTGACACTGAAGCTTTCTTT	CASSFSGADTEAFF
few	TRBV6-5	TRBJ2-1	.	TGTGCCAGCAGTTATCAACGGGGGAGATACAATGAGCAGTTCTTC	CASSYQRGRYNEQFF
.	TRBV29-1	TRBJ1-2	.	TGCAGCGTCCGGGGGGACATCGCTTTGGACGGCTACACCTTC	CSVRGDIALDGYTF
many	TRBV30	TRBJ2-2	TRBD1	TGTGCCTTTCGGGACAGCAAACGGGTCACCGGGGAGCTGTTTTTT	CAFRDSKRVTGELFF
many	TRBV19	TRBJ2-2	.	TGTGCCAGTAGTATAGTAGGAGTCACCGGGGAGCTGTTTTTT	CASSIVGVTGELFF
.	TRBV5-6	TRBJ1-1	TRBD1	TGTGCCAGCAACCCACGGACAGGGGGTAAAATGAACACTGAAGCTTTCTTT	CASNPRTGGKMNTEAFF
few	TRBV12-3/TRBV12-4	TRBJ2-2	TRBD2	TGTGCCAGCAAAAGCGGGGGGCTCACCGGGGAGCTTTTTTTT	CASKSGGLTGELFF
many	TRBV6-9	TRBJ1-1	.	TGTGCCAGCAGTTATAAGCAGGAGGTCGAGGACACTGAAGCTTTCTTT	CASSYKQEVEDTEAFF
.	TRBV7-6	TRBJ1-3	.	TGTGCCAGCAGCTTATCGGGGTCCGGAAACACCATATATTTT	CASSLSGSGNTIYF
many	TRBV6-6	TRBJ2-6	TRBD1	TGTGCCAGCAGTTACTCCGGACAGGGAGGCTCTGGGGCCAACGTCCTGACTTTC	CASSYSGQGGSGANVLTF
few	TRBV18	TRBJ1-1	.	TGTGCCAGCTCACCACCGAGTACAACTGAAGCTTTCTTT	CASSPPSTTEAFF
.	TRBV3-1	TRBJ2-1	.	TGTGCCAGCAGCCAAGGGGGGCGGCTGAGCTCCTACAATGAGCAGTTCTTC	CASSQGGRLSSYNEQFF
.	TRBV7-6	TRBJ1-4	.	TGTGCCAGCAGCTTCGCGGCGAATGAAAAACTGTTTTTT	CASSFAANEKLFF